This T cell receptor beta chain was captured by sequencing in a study of T cells after yellow fever vaccination. Broader study findings: The study re-detected most primary-vaccination clones after the booster (nearly 97% CD4, 80% to 90% CD8).

TCRdb analysed the 5' RACE reads with MiXCR anew, one entry per CDR3 protein. Of 250,000 or so distinct CDR3 sequences listed, roughly 3.5% are singletons. The CDR3 extends over 14 amino acids. Trimming removed 3 bases at V and 0 bases at J, with 5 bases between. Germline V gives CDR1 SEHNR, CDR2 FQNEAQ (reference sequence). This clonotype was seen at least ten times. Its antigen remains unknown. The chain combines TRBV7-9 with TRBJ1-4; no firm D call. The sequence derives from a man younger than 35 who received the YFV17D yellow fever vaccine. Sequencing was performed on PBMCs, taken 15 days after the yellow fever booster vaccination. DNA for the CDR3: TGTGCCAGCAGCTTTCACGCAACTAATGAAAAACTGTTTTTT. It yields the protein CASSFHATNEKLFF.